This T cell receptor (beta chain) was obtained from a study of blood T cell repertoires in COVID-19. The CDR3 extends over 13 amino acids. Germline assignment: CDR1 MNHEY and CDR2 SVGEGT. The V and J ends lost 2 bases and 3 bases respectively, with 8 bases between them. The table came from immunoSEQ multiplex PCR; TCRdb's copy has only in-frame clones and leaves some out. The sample records roughly 140,000 clones, 75% to 90% being singletons. The sequence came from a woman aged 55-75 years with active COVID-19. V and J are TRBV6-2 or TRBV6-3 and TRBJ2-7; D is possibly TRBD1 (5 bases). Sequenced: peripheral blood. CDR3 region: CASSYSRVYEQYF. In DNA, the CDR3 is TGTGCCAGCAGTTACAGCAGGGTCTACGAGCAGTACTTC.